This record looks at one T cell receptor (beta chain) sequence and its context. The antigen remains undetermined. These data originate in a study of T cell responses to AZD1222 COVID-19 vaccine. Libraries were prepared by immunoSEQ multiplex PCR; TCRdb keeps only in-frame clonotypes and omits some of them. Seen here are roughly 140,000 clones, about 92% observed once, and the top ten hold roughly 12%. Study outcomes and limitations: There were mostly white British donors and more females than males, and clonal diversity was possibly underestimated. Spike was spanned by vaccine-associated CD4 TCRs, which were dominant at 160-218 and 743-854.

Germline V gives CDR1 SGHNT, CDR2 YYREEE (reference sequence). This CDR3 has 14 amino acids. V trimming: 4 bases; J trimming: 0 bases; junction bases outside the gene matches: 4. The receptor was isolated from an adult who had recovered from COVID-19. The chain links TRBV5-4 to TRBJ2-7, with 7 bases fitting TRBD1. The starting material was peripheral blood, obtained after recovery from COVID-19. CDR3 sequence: CASSPDRASYEQYF. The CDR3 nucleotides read TGTGCCAGCAGCCCAGACAGGGCCTCCTACGAGCAGTACTTC.